The 3 T cell receptor beta chains presented below share a single source sample, sequenced in a study of Graves' ophthalmopathy and Graves' hyperthyroidism. Transcripts of RNA were the source for amplifying TCR beta CDR3 regions. A first-round RT-PCR used HTBI primers, followed by a second-round multiplex PCR. A single record per CDR3 protein comes from TCRdb applying MiXCR to the multiplex PCR reads. The data show fewer than 600,000 distinct CDR3 sequences, roughly 14% seen once. The sequencing input was blood. The receptor set was obtained from a woman aged 25 to 39 with Graves' ophthalmopathy.

This clonotype has a count of ten or more. This chain uses TRBV20-1 with TRBJ2-5; D is possibly TRBD1 (5 bases). V was trimmed by 3 bases and J by 3 bases, leaving 11 bases between them. The CDR3 is made up of 13 amino acids. The germline gives CDR1 DFQATT, CDR2 SNEGSKA (reference sequence). The CDR3 bases are TGCAGTGCTAGCCGGACAACAAAAGAGACCCAGTACTTC. Translated, it gives CSASRTTKETQYF.

This clonotype was seen at least ten times. This rearrangement joins TRBV7-2 to TRBJ1-5; 9 bases agree with TRBD1. Germline V lookup: CDR1 SGHTA, CDR2 FQGNSA. This CDR3 has 14 amino acids. Trimming removed 5 bases from V and 6 bases from J; junction bases left unmatched: 5. In nucleotides, the CDR3 is TGTGCCAGCAGCCCCGGGACAGGGTTTCAGCCCCAGCATTTT. Translating gives CASSPGTGFQPQHF.

This sequence joins TRBV5-1 and TRBJ1-1; D might be TRBD1 (6 bases). This CDR3 has 18 amino acids. Trimming cost V 4 bases and J 0 bases, with 22 bases left between them. Germline CDR1 and CDR2: SGHRS and YFSETQ. CDR3 in DNA: TGCGCCAGCAGCCCGCAAAGGGGGGGGCTGGACCTGAACACTGAAGCTTTCTTT. This translates into CASSPQRGGLDLNTEAFF.